This T cell receptor (beta chain) was sequenced for a study of T cell responses to AZD1222 COVID-19 vaccine. The germline V gene has CDR1 MNHNS and CDR2 SASEGT. The CDR3 length is 15 residues. Trimming shortened V by 3 bases and J by 6 bases, and 17 bases separated the two germline ends. The protocol was immunoSEQ multiplex PCR, while the TCRdb copy is restricted to in-frame clones and leaves out a portion. This sample has fewer than 90,000 clones, with 85% to 95% found just once. The TCR sequence derives from an adult who received the AZD1222 COVID-19 vaccine. Specimen: peripheral blood, collected 28 days after the second AZD1222 dose. This rearrangement joins TRBV6-1 to TRBJ1-2; D unresolved. The CDR3, as DNA: TGTGCCAGCAGTGATAGGCCTGATAGGGCGGATGGCTACACCTTC. This encodes CASSDRPDRADGYTF.